One and the same sample provided the 14 T cell receptor beta chains below, sequenced in a study of response to subunit inactivated influenza vaccine listed by TCRdb under 2018. Library preparation employed RT-PCR. The instrument given in TCRdb is Illumina HiSeq 2500. TCRdb applied fastp at Q25 and MiXCR to the public reads, then kept only in-frame beta chains. Rows with a matching CDR3 protein are joined into one entry that keeps the most common DNA and genes. The sample yields around 490,000 distinct CDR3 sequences; around 8% were counted once. The top ten clonotypes cover under 15% of the sample. Sequencing was performed on PBMCs from blood, taken less than 30 months after vaccination. These receptors all come from a man aged 45-69 years who received an inactivated influenza vaccine. Donor details come from another sample of the same person, matched by shared clones.

This clonotype is a singleton in its sample. Since a much larger clone is just one base distant, this may be a read error. The DNA for the CDR3 is TGTGCCAGCAGTTTAGTAAAGGATATCGGGGAGCTGTTTTTT. This translates into CASSLVKDIGELFF. The chain uses TRBV12-3 or TRBV12-4 and TRBJ2-2; D not resolved. CDR3 length: 14 amino acids. V was shortened by 1 base and J by 7 bases, with 10 bases between the two germline ends.

This clonotype has ten or more counts. The chain is built from TRBV3-1 and TRBJ2-5; D gene ambiguous. The CDR3 is made up of 13 amino acids. Germline values: CDR1 LGHDT, CDR2 YNNKEL (reference sequence). V lost 3 bases to trimming and J lost 7 bases, with 12 bases between them. The CDR3 protein is CASSQNPHGTQYF. CDR3 coding DNA: TGTGCCAGCAGCCAGAACCCCCATGGGACCCAGTACTTC.

This clonotype was seen a few times. The J gene is TRBJ1-1, the V gene TRBV5-1; D uncertain. V lost 2 bases to trimming and J lost 2 bases, with 7 bases between them. Germline V lookup: CDR1 SGHRS, CDR2 YFSETQ. The CDR3 runs to 13 residues. The CDR3 DNA is TGCGCCAGCAGCTTCGATATTAACACTGAAGCTTTCTTT. It yields the protein CASSFDINTEAFF. The entire variable domain, with the rest obtained from reference TRBV5-1 and TRBJ1-1, is as follows: KAGVTQTPRYLIKTRGQQVTLSCSPISGHRSVSWYQQTPGQGLQFLFEYFSETQRNKGNFPGRFSGRQFSNSRSEMNVSTLELGDSALYLCASSFDINTEAFFGQGTRLTVV.

V is TRBV20-1 and J is TRBJ2-7; 8 bases map to TRBD2. Germline CDR1 and CDR2: DFQATT and SNEGSKA (reference sequence). The CDR3 covers 13 residues. With V trimmed by 6 bases and J by 0 bases, 4 bases remained unmatched. CDR3 coding DNA: TGCAGTGCCACTAGCGGAGTCTCCTACGAGCAGTACTTC. Protein product: CSATSGVSYEQYF.

In its sample, this clonotype was seen a few times. The chain uses TRBV5-5 and TRBJ2-3; 10 bases are a match to TRBD1. The V gene end was trimmed by 2 bases and the J gene end by 4 bases; junction bases not matched to a gene: 1. This CDR3 spans 14 amino acids. CDR1 and CDR2 from the germline V gene are SGHKS and YYEKEE (reference sequence). CDR3 in DNA: TGTGCCAGCAGCTTTGGGACAGGGGCAGATACGCAGTATTTT. Encoded protein: CASSFGTGADTQYF.

The gene calls are TRBV20-1 and TRBJ2-3; 8 positions agree with TRBD2. Germline V gives CDR1 DFQATT, CDR2 SNEGSKA (reference sequence). Unmatched junction bases numbered 4, after V lost 0 bases and J lost 2 bases. The CDR3 spans 15 residues. DNA of the CDR3: TGCAGTGCTAGAGATAAGCGGGAGAACACAGATACGCAGTATTTT. It specifies CSARDKRENTDTQYF.

This clonotype was counted a few times. The V call is TRBV29-1, the J call TRBJ1-1; 10 nucleotides align to TRBD1. CDR3 length: 14 amino acids. V trimming: 4 bases; J trimming: 0 bases; junction bases outside the gene matches: 2. CDR1 is SQVTM and CDR2 is ANQGSEA in the germline V gene. CDR3 loop: CSVAGQGMNTEAFF. The DNA of the CDR3 is TGCAGCGTTGCGGGACAGGGGATGAACACTGAAGCTTTCTTT.

The V and J genes are TRBV20-1 and TRBJ2-7; 9 bases are shared with TRBD1. Germline V gene lookup returns CDR1 DFQATT and CDR2 SNEGSKA (reference sequence). With 4 bases clipped from V and 2 bases from J, the junction kept 9 bases outside the gene matches. The CDR3 extends over 15 amino acids. In nucleotides, the CDR3 is TGCAGTGCTACGTCTCCGGGACAGGGAACCTACGAGCAGTACTTC. This translates into CSATSPGQGTYEQYF.

This clonotype was counted a few times. The chain combines TRBV28 with TRBJ1-5; the D is unclear. The V and J ends lost 7 bases and 3 bases respectively, with 13 bases between them. CDR3 length: 14 amino acids. CDR1 and CDR2 from the germline V gene are MDHEN and SYDVKM. CDR3 nucleotides: TGTGCCAGCATGACTATGTCAAACAATCAGCCCCAGCATTTT. Its protein product is CASMTMSNNQPQHF.

This clonotype was observed a handful of times. The CDR3 nucleotides are TGCGCCAGCAGCCTTTATCCTAGCGGGGGGGCCTACGAGCAGTACTTC. It translates to CASSLYPSGGAYEQYF. The chain employs TRBV4-3 and TRBJ2-7; 12 bases are a match to TRBD2. Unmatched junction bases numbered 6, after V lost 4 bases and J lost 2 bases. The CDR3 runs 16 residues. Germline values: CDR1 LGHNA, CDR2 YSLEER.

This chain uses TRBV7-9 with TRBJ1-4; possibly TRBD1 for D (6 bases). This CDR3 has 14 residues. Germline V CDR1 and CDR2: SEHNR, FQNEAQ (reference sequence). V was pared by 5 bases and J by 8 bases, with 15 bases between. CDR3 residues: CASSSSTGPEKLFF. For the CDR3, the DNA is TGTGCCAGCAGCAGCTCGACAGGCCCCGAAAAACTGTTTTTT.

The V and J genes are TRBV4-3 and TRBJ2-7, with TRBD1 matching over 8 bases. CDR1 is LGHNA and CDR2 is YSLEER in the germline V gene. The CDR3 runs to 15 residues. Trimming at V came to 0 bases and at J to 4 bases, leaving 5 bases not matched to a gene. The CDR3 here is CASSQDGTGRYEQYF. DNA of the CDR3: TGCGCCAGCAGCCAAGACGGGACAGGCCGGTACGAGCAGTACTTC.

At least ten counts were recorded for this clonotype. The V and J genes are TRBV7-2 and TRBJ1-5; D is unclear. The germline V and J ends were trimmed by 5 bases and 4 bases, with 9 bases remaining between them. Germline CDR1 is SGHTA and CDR2 is FQGNSA. The CDR3 loop spans 13 amino acids. CDR3 DNA sequence: TGTGCCAGCAGCGCCGAGTTAAATCAGCCCCAGCATTTT. Translating gives CASSAELNQPQHF. Looking up the rest from reference TRBV7-2 and TRBJ1-5 gives the full variable domain: GAGVSQSPSNKVTEKGKDVELRCDPISGHTALYWYRQSLGQGLEFLIYFQGNSAPDKSGLPSDRFSAERTGGSVSTLTIQRTQQEDSAVYLCASSAELNQPQHFGDGTRLSIL.

The DNA of the CDR3 is TGTGCCAGCAGCTCGGGACTAGCGGGGCGTGAGCAGTTCTTC. Amino acids: CASSSGLAGREQFF. V and J are TRBV7-8 and TRBJ2-1; 13 bases are a match to TRBD2. J lost 9 bases, V lost 4 bases, and 3 bases had no gene match. This CDR3 has 14 residues. Germline values: CDR1 SGHVS, CDR2 FQNEAQ.